Many counts were recorded for the clone carrying this T cell receptor (beta chain). Germline trimming cut 6 bases from V and 6 bases from J; bases unmatched to any gene: 10. Germline CDR1 LNHDA, CDR2 SQIVND (reference sequence). The CDR3 runs 15 residues. The record originates from a study of T-cell reconstitution after alpha-beta-depleted transplantation in children. The library targeted TCRbeta and was prepared with unique molecular identifiers. TCRdb fed the PCR reads into MiXCR, producing one record per CDR3 protein. The sample holds hundreds of thousands of distinct CDR3 sequences, approximately 11% seen once.

This clonotype was sampled from a child less than two years old with acute myeloid leukemia, due to receive a stem cell transplant. Sequences were derived from PBMCs, sampled before TCRalphabeta/CD19-depleted stem cell transplant. The rearrangement links TRBV19 to TRBJ2-1; 8 bases agree with TRBD2. This chain's CDR3 is CASSSSGWGGNEQFF. CDR3 in DNA: TGTGCCAGTAGCTCTAGCGGGTGGGGCGGCAATGAGCAGTTCTTC.